These T cell receptor beta chains were read from a single sample in a study of shared clonotypes between healthy human individuals. TCRdb's table, derived via immunoSEQ multiplex PCR, lists solely in-frame clones and lacks some. The table has about 2,500,000 clones, more than 90% seen once. Sequenced: naive CD4+ T cells sorted from blood. Receptors were obtained from a man aged 18 to 30 in good health. Each CDR3 is given with its conserved first and last residue. Fields, in order: J gene, D gene, V gene, CDR3 DNA, CDR3 protein. D genes are given only for firm matches.

TRBJ1-5,NA,TRBV2,TGTGCCAGCCGAAGGGGGGGGAGCAATCAGCCCCAGCATTTT,CASRRGGSNQPQHF
TRBJ1-2,NA,TRBV28,TGTGCCAGCAGCCCCGGGGGGATTTATGGCTACACCTTC,CASSPGGIYGYTF
TRBJ2-3,TRBD2,TRBV5-4,TGTGCCAGCAGCTCACTAGCGGGGGCTAGCACAGATACGCAGTATTTT,CASSSLAGASTDTQYF
TRBJ2-7,NA,TRBV4-1,TGCGCCAGCAGCCAAGATCCCGGAGTCGTCGACGAGCAGTACTTC,CASSQDPGVVDEQYF
TRBJ2-7,NA,TRBV28,TGTGCCAGCCTCAGGGGCAATAGCCCCGAGCAGTACTTC,CASLRGNSPEQYF
TRBJ2-5,TRBD1,TRBV19,TGTGCCAGTAGGGACAGGGGCTCGGAGACCCAGTACTTC,CASRDRGSETQYF
TRBJ1-1,NA,TRBV30,TGTGCCTGGAGGGGGGGGGACACTGAAGCTTTCTTT,CAWRGGDTEAFF
TRBJ2-1,NA,TRBV29-1,TGCAGCGTCGACCCCCCCGGCGATGAGCAGTTCTTC,CSVDPPGDEQFF
TRBJ2-5,NA,TRBV27,TGTGCCACCAGGGGGGGGGCAGAGACCCAGTACTTC,CATRGGAETQYF
TRBJ1-2,TRBD1,TRBV5-3,TGTGCCAGAAGCTTATATGTCCGAGGACAGGGGGTCTATGGCTACACCTTC,CARSLYVRGQGVYGYTF
TRBJ2-7,NA,TRBV27,TGTGCCAGCAGTCCACTAGGAGGGTTCGAGCAGTACTTC,CASSPLGGFEQYF
TRBJ2-7,NA,TRBV25-1,TGTGCCAGCAGTACCAGACTTAAATGCAGGTGCTTC,CASSTRLKCRCF
TRBJ2-1,TRBD2,TRBV6-6,TGTGCCAGCAGAACCACGGGACTAAGTAACAATGAGCAGTTCTTC,CASRTTGLSNNEQFF
TRBJ2-2,NA,TRBV6-5,TGTGCCAGCATCCCGTGGATTGGGTCCGGGGAGCTGTTTTTT,CASIPWIGSGELFF
TRBJ2-7,NA,TRBV5-1,TGCGCCAGCAGCCCTATGTCCCTGGGGGCCAAAGGGGCCTACGAGCAGTACTTC,CASSPMSLGAKGAYEQYF
TRBJ1-2,TRBD1,TRBV18,TGTGCCAGCTCAAAGACAGGGGGCGATGTGTATGGCTACACCTTC,CASSKTGGDVYGYTF
TRBJ1-3,TRBD1,TRBV7-2,TGTGCCAGCAGCCCTCAGGGGGGGGCGCCTGGAAACACCATATATTTT,CASSPQGGAPGNTIYF
TRBJ2-7,TRBD2,TRBV5-4,TGTGCCAGCAGCTTGGGGGGACTAGCGGAACTCTACGAGCAGTACTTC,CASSLGGLAELYEQYF
TRBJ2-2,NA,TRBV2,TGTGCCAGCAGTGCAAGACTAGCGAACACCGGGGAGCTGTTTTTT,CASSARLANTGELFF